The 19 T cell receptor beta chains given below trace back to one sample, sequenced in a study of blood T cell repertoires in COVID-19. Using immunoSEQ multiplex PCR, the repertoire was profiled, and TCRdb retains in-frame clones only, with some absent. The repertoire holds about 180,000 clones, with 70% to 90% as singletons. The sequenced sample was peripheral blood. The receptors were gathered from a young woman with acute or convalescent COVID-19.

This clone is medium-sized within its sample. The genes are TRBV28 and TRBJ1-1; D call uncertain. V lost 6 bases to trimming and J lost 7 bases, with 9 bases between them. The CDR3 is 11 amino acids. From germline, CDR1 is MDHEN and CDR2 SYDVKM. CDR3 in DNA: TGTGCCAGCAGCACTTTGCTTGAAGCTTTCTTT. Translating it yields CASSTLLEAFF.

This chain's CDR3 is CARSLMPLYYSNQPQHF. In DNA form, the CDR3 reads TGTGCCAGAAGCTTAATGCCACTTTATTATAGCAATCAGCCCCAGCATTTT. This chain uses TRBV5-3 with TRBJ1-5; D ambiguous. TRBV5-3 is an ORF; its function is uncertain. The CDR3 consists of 17 residues. V was shortened by 2 bases and J by 0 bases, with 15 bases between the two germline ends.

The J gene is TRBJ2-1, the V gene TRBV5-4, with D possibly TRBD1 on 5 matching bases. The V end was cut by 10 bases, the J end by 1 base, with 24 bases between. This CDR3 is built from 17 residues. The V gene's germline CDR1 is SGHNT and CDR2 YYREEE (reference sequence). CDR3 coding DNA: TGTGCCCGGAACAGGACACCCATAGCTTTTTCCTACAATGAGCAGTTCTTC. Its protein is CARNRTPIAFSYNEQFF.

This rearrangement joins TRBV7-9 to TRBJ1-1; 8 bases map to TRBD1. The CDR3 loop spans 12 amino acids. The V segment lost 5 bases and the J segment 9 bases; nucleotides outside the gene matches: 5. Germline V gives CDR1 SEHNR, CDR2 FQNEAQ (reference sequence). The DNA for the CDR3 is TGTGCCAGCAGCCTCACAGGGGGTCAAGCTTTCTTT. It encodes CASSLTGGQAFF.

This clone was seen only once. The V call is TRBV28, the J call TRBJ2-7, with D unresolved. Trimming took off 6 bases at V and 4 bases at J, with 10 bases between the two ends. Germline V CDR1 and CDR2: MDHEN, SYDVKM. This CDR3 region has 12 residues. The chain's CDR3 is CASRTKWYEQYF. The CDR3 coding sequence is TGTGCCAGCAGGACAAAGTGGTACGAGCAGTACTTC.

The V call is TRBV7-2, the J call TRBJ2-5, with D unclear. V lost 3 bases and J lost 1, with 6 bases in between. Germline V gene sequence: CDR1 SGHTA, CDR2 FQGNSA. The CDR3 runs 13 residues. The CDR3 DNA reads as TGTGCCAGCAGCTTTAGTCTCCAAGAGACCCAGTACTTC. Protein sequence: CASSFSLQETQYF.

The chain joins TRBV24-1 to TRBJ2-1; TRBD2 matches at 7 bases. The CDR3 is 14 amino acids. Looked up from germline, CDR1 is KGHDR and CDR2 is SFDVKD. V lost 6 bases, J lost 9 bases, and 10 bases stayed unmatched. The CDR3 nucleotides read TGTGCCACCAGTAGAGTGGGCGGGAGAGTTGAGCAGTTCTTC. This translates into CATSRVGGRVEQFF.

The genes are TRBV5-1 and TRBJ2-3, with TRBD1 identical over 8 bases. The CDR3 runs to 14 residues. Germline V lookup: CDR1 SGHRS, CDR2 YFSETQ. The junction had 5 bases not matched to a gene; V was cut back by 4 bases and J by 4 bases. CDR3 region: CASSPSGGSDTQYF. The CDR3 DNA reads TGCGCCAGCAGCCCCTCAGGGGGCTCAGATACGCAGTATTTT.

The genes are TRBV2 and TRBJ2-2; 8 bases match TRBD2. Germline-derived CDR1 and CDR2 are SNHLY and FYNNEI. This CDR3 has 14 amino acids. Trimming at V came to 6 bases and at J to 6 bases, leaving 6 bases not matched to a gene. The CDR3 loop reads CASSAGTRAGELFF. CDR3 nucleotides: TGTGCCAGCAGCGCCGGGACTAGGGCCGGGGAGCTGTTTTTT.

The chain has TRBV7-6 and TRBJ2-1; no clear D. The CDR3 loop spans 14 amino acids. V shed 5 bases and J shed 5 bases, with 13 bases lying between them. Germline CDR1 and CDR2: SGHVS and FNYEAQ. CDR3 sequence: CASSRPLLDNEQFF. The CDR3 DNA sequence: TGTGCCAGCAGCCGCCCACTTCTCGACAATGAGCAGTTCTTC.

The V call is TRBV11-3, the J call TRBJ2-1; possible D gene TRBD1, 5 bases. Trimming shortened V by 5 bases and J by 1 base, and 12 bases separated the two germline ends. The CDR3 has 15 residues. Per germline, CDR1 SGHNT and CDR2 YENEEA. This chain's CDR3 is CASSPNHRSYNEQFF. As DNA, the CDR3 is TGTGCCAGCAGCCCGAACCACAGGTCCTACAATGAGCAGTTCTTC.

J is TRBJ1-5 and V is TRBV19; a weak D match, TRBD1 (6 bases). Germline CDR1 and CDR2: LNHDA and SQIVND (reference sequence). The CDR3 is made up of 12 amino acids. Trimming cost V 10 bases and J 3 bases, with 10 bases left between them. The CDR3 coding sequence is TGTGCCACCACAGGGTACAATCAGCCCCAGCATTTT. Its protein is CATTGYNQPQHF.

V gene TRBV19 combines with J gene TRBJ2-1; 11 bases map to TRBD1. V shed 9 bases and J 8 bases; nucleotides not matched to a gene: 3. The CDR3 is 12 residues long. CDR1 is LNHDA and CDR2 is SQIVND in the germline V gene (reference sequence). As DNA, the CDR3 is TGTGCCAGCCGGGACAGGGGGGATGAGCAGTTCTTC. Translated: CASRDRGDEQFF.

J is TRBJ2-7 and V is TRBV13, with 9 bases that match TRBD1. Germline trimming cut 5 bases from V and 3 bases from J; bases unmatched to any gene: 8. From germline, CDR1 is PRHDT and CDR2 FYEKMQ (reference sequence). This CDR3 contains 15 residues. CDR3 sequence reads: CASSPRDRDFYEQYF. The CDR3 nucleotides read TGTGCCAGCAGCCCCCGGGACAGGGACTTCTACGAGCAGTACTTC.

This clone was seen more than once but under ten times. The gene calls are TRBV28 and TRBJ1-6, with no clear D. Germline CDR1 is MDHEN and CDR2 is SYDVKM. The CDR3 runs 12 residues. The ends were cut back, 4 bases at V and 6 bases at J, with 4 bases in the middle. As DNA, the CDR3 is TGTGCCAGCAGTTACAGTAATTCACCCCTCCACTTT. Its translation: CASSYSNSPLHF.

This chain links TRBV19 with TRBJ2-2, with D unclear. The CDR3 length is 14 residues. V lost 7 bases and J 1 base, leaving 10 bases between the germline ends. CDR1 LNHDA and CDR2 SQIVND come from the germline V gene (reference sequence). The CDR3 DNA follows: TGTGCCAGTACCTCAACAGTGAACACCGGGGAGCTGTTTTTT. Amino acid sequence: CASTSTVNTGELFF.

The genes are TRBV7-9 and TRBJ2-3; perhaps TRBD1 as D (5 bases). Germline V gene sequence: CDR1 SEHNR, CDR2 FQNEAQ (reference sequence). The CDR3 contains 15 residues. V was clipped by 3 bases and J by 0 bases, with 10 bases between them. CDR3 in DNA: TGTGCCAGCAGCTTTGGGGCCGGCAGCACAGATACGCAGTATTTT. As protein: CASSFGAGSTDTQYF.

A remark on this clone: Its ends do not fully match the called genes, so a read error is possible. The CDR3 reads CASAAASF. CDR3 in DNA: TGTGCCAGCGCGGCCGCAAGTTTT. The chain recombines TRBV7-9 with TRBJ1-4, with unresolved D. The CDR3 totals 8 residues. CDR1 is SEHNR and CDR2 is FQNEAQ in the germline V gene (reference sequence). The whole variable domain, filled in from reference TRBV7-9 and TRBJ1-4, reads DTGVSQNPRHKITKRGQNVTFRCDPISEHNRLYWYRQTLGQGPEFLTYFQNEAQLEKSRLLSDRFSAERPKGSFSTLEIQRTEQGDSAMYLCASAAASFGSGTQLSVL.

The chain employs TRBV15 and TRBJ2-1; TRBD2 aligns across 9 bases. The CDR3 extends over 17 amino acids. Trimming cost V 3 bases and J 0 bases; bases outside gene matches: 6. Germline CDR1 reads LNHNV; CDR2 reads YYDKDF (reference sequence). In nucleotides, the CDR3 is TGTGCCACCAGCAGGGAGGCGGGGGGGAACTCCTACAATGAGCAGTTCTTC. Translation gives CATSREAGGNSYNEQFF.